Detailed here is one T cell receptor beta chain. Assay used: immunoSEQ multiplex PCR; TCRdb lists only in-frame clones, some missing. The table records some 150,000 clones, 87% of them present only once. The record originates from a study of T cell responses to AZD1222 COVID-19 vaccine. CDR1 MNHEY and CDR2 SVGEGT come from the germline V gene. Trimming took 2 bases from V and 9 from J; bases not matched to a gene: 9. This CDR3 comprises 14 residues. The chain couples TRBV6-2 or TRBV6-3 to TRBJ2-7, with 8 bases that match TRBD1. The TCR comes from an adult who received the AZD1222 COVID-19 vaccine. The sequenced sample was peripheral blood, obtained 28 days after the second AZD1222 dose. In nucleotides, the CDR3 is TGTGCCAGCAGTTACGGGACAGGACTTCCCGGGCAGTACTTC. Protein: CASSYGTGLPGQYF.